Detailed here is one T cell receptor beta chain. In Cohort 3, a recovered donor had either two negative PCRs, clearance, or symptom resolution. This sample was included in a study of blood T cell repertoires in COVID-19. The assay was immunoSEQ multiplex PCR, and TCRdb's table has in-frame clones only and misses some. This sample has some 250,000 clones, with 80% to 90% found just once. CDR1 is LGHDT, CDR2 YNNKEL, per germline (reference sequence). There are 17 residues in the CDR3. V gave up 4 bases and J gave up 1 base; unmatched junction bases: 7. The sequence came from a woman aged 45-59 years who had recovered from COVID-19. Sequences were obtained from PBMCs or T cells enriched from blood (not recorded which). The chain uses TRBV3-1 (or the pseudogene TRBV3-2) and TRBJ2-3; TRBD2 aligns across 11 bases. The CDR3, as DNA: TGTGCCAGCAGCCCCGGGCGACTAGCGGGACGCACAGATACGCAGTATTTT. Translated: CASSPGRLAGRTDTQYF.